This entry describes one TCR beta chain. Its target antigen remains unknown. No base-level quality is on record; no much larger clone is a single base apart. Moderately to severely active disease, a Clinical Activity Score of at least 3, a NOSPECS grade of at least 4, and a duration under 3 months were present in ophthalmopathy patients. Exclusion was applied to patients with uncontrolled infections, other autoimmune diseases, pregnancy or lactation. Diagnoses were based on clinical symptoms, serum thyroxine and TRAb, thyroid ultrasound and orbital computed tomography. PBMCs were isolated from approximately 10 ml of fresh peripheral blood by Ficoll-Paque density gradient centrifugation. Trizol reagent was used to extract total RNA, and RNA quality was then checked on an Agilent 2100 Bioanalyzer. The TCR beta CDR3 regions were amplified from RNA transcripts. The TCR CDR3 was subjected to a first round of RT-PCR using the HTBI primer set and the Qiagen OneStep RT-PCR kit. Libraries were constructed in a second round of multiplex PCR, after which size selection and purification were carried out. Libraries were sequenced paired-end with 100 bp reads on an Illumina HiSeq2000. Turning to the authors' computational methods: SOAPnuke was used to process the raw data, with reads discarded if the reads contained adapters or uncalled bases, had a mean Phred below 15, or lacked an exact constant-primer or identifier match. High-quality paired reads were merged with COPE v1.2.5, and unique nucleotide sequences were defined as clonotypes. MiTCR v1.1 was used to align clonotypes to the IMGT TRBV, TRBD and TRBJ reference segments. Analysis was restricted to V-J combinations with a frequency above 0.0001, which covered 99.2% of repertoires. The TCS score was defined as the ratio of F50 (clonal expansion) to E x V (chaos), calculated using BLOSUM62-based TCRdist between CDR3 peptides within each V-J. Welch's t-statistics and random forest reduced roughly 500 V-J features to around 14, which were used in a naive Bayes classifier (R e1071). Thyroid-blood repertoire similarity was quantified with the Morisita-Horn index. TCRdb reworked the public reads: Q25 trimming with fastp, MiXCR clone assembly, productive beta chains retained. CDR3 protein sequences are deduplicated, and each keeps its most common genes and DNA. V and J calls and clone size were set by TCRdb, not the authors. This sample holds around 56,000 distinct CDR3 sequences; about 53% were observed only once. The ten largest clonotypes hold approximately 3.3% of the sample.

The record originates from a study of T cells in Graves' hyperthyroidism and ophthalmopathy (dated 2019 in TCRdb). At the level of the whole study: Peripheral blood samples were taken at the time of initial diagnosis, prior to any treatment. To identify TCR V-J signatures that set the groups apart, the researchers used a discovery cohort of 90 to 100 patients, made up of 43 with Graves' ophthalmopathy and some 58 with stable Graves' hyperthyroidism. An independent validation cohort of 18 to 20 hyperthyroidism patients and 15 or so patients who later progressed to ophthalmopathy tested prospective prediction of ophthalmopathy. For training and testing, the 95 to 100 patients in the discovery cohort were randomly divided in a 7:3 ratio. The study also compared thyroid tissue and blood T-cell repertoires from about six Graves' hyperthyroidism patients. Once sampling was done, hyperthyroidism patients were given methimazole at a starting dose of 30 mg daily, whereas ophthalmopathy patients were given high-dose intravenous methylprednisolone. According to the paper, TCR Vbeta CDR3 sequencing was carried out on 135 peripheral blood samples, which came from around 43 ophthalmopathy, around 75 hyperthyroidism and roughly 17 progressor patients.

The CDR3 sequence holds 15 residues, the cysteine and phenylalanine included. CDR3 DNA is the only sequence kept; it has 45 bases, read in frame from the first base. V was cut back by 2 bases and J by 4 bases, leaving a gap of 12 bases between them. Study-wide conclusions, independent of this receptor: Blood samples also contained most of the expanded thyroid clonotypes (frequency above 0.001), which suggests that blood repertoires may reflect thyroid immune responses. Ophthalmopathy was separated from stable hyperthyroidism by a 13 V-J signature model, with over 85% sensitivity and about 81% specificity obtained in cross-validation and 80%/75% obtained in testing. In validation, the model predicted progression to ophthalmopathy with approximately 69% sensitivity and 72% to 85% specificity, a median of around 6.6 months before onset. Sample size was not statistically predetermined, and investigators were not blinded to group allocation.

The sequence joins TRBV12-3 or TRBV12-4 to TRBJ2-1; the D gene is possibly TRBD2, with 5 bases matching. The sequence was obtained from a woman aged 60-75 years with Graves' ophthalmopathy. The sequenced material came from blood. The nucleotides read TGTGCCAGCAGTTTAAGCGGCGGCGCGTACAATGAGCAGTTCTTC. It codes for CASSLSGGAYNEQFF.